This is a list of T cell receptor beta chains from one sample in a study of CD8+ T cells in alopecia areata. Sequenced by immunoSEQ multiplex PCR; TCRdb stores in-frame clones only, minus some. Of 170,000 or so clones in the sample, around 71% were seen once. The material was CD4+ T cells sorted from blood, obtained at week 4, from a patient treated with tofacitinib. These TCRs come from a human donor with alopecia areata. CDR3s include the opening cysteine and the closing phenylalanine or tryptophan. The D gene is left open where the match is weak. Only part of the rows carry a size: once, few, many, or a class if the clone is expanded.

>NA|NA|TRBJ2-5|TRBV7-2
TGTGCCAGCAGCTCCTCAGGGACACAAGAGACCCAGTACTTC
CASSSSGTQETQYF
>few|NA|TRBJ1-3|TRBV5-6
TGTGCCAGCAGCTCTTCCCCGGACAGTCTCGACACCATATATTTT
CASSSSPDSLDTIYF
>NA|NA|TRBJ2-1|TRBV4-1
TGCGCCAGCAGCCATGGGCAGGACAATGAGCAGTTCTTC
CASSHGQDNEQFF
>NA|NA|TRBJ1-5|TRBV25-1
TGTGCCAGCAGTGAATTGGGGGCAGGAGAGAATCAGCCCCAGCATTTT
CASSELGAGENQPQHF
>NA|NA|TRBJ1-6|TRBV30
TGTGCCTGGGGTATCGGATCACCCCTCCACTTT
CAWGIGSPLHF
>NA|TRBD1|TRBJ1-2|TRBV6-1
TGTGCCAGCAGCGAGGACAGGTCCTATGGCTACACCTTC
CASSEDRSYGYTF
>NA|NA|TRBJ2-7|TRBV6-5
TGTGCCACCAAAGGGGGAATTAACGAGCAGTACTTC
CATKGGINEQYF
>NA|NA|TRBJ1-5|TRBV30
TGTGCCTGGAGTGTTCGCCGGGAATCTTACAATCAGCCCCAGCATTTT
CAWSVRRESYNQPQHF
>NA|NA|TRBJ1-2|TRBV5-6
TGTGCCAGCAGCTTAGGGGGTGGCTACACCTTC
CASSLGGGYTF
>NA|NA|TRBJ2-3|TRBV30
TGTGCCTGGAGTGGGGGGAATGGAGATACGCAGTATTTT
CAWSGGNGDTQYF
>NA|NA|TRBJ2-1|TRBV4-1
TGCGCCAGCAGCCAAGATCCGGGGGACACCTACAATGAGCAGTTCTTC
CASSQDPGDTYNEQFF
>NA|TRBD2|TRBJ2-1|TRBV5-1
TGCGCCAGCAGCCCGGGACTAGCGGGGCCTCTTAATGAGCAGTTCTTC
CASSPGLAGPLNEQFF
>few|NA|TRBJ2-7|TRBV29-1
TGCAGCGTTGAGGGACAGCGGGGCTACGAGCAGTACTTC
CSVEGQRGYEQYF
>NA|NA|TRBJ2-3|TRBV25-1
TGTGCCAGCAGTGTGACGCACGGGGCCTTCGATACGCAGTATTTT
CASSVTHGAFDTQYF
>NA|NA|TRBJ2-5|TRBV9
TGTGCCAGCAGCTCCGGGACTTACCAAGAGACCCAGTACTTC
CASSSGTYQETQYF
>NA|NA|TRBJ1-1|TRBV18
TGTGCCAGCTCACGGGTGAACACTGAAGCTTTCTTT
CASSRVNTEAFF
>NA|NA|TRBJ1-6|TRBV27
TGTGCCAGCAAGGACAGTAAAACCTCCTATAATTCACCCCTCCACTTT
CASKDSKTSYNSPLHF
>NA|NA|TRBJ2-5|TRBV2
TGTGCCTCACACTCGGGGACGTATCAAGAGACCCAGTACTTC
CASHSGTYQETQYF
>NA|TRBD1|TRBJ2-3|TRBV29-1
TGCAGCGTTGAAGGGGTAGGGGGCTACACAGATACGCAGTATTTT
CSVEGVGGYTDTQYF
>NA|NA|TRBJ2-5|TRBV7-9
TGTGCCAGCAGTTCTTACTCCGGGCCCCAAGAGACCCAGTACTTC
CASSSYSGPQETQYF
>NA|TRBD1|TRBJ1-2|TRBV6-5
TGTGCCAGCAGTTACTCGACAGGGGATGGCTACACCTTC
CASSYSTGDGYTF
>few|NA|TRBJ1-6|TRBV27
TGTGCCAGCAGTACACGTTTGTTTAATTCACCCCTCCACTTT
CASSTRLFNSPLHF
>NA|NA|TRBJ2-7|TRBV25-1
TGTGCCAGCAGTGGCTTCCGCGAGCAGTACTTC
CASSGFREQYF
>NA|NA|TRBJ2-6|TRBV10-3
TGTGCCATCGGAACTGGGGCCAACGTCCTGACTTTC
CAIGTGANVLTF
>NA|TRBD2|TRBJ2-3|TRBV2
TGTGCCAGCAGTGAGAGGACTAGCGGCGCCATTACGCAGTATTTT
CASSERTSGAITQYF
>NA|NA|TRBJ1-6|TRBV4-3
TGCGCCAGCAGCCAAGGGAGTTCACCCCTCCACTTT
CASSQGSSPLHF
>few|TRBD2|TRBJ2-5|TRBV7-9
TGTGCCAGCAGCCGGGGGCGACTAGCGGGTCCGGAGACCCAGTACTTC
CASSRGRLAGPETQYF
>once|TRBD2|TRBJ2-5|TRBV6-6
TGTGCCAGTGGGACTAGCGCAGAGACCCAGTACTTC
CASGTSAETQYF